These 24 T cell receptor beta chains came from one sample sequenced in a study of blood T cell repertoires in COVID-19. Clones were sequenced by immunoSEQ multiplex PCR, and TCRdb holds only the in-frame ones, with some missing. The sample consists of fewer than 350,000 clones, roughly 87% of them appearing once. Sequencing was carried out using peripheral blood. The receptors were gathered from a woman aged 60 to 75 with COVID-19, enrolled during active disease.

The J gene is TRBJ1-2, the V gene TRBV7-2; D possibly corresponds to TRBD1 (5 bases). CDR1 SGHTA and CDR2 FQGNSA come from the germline V gene. Between the trimmed V and J ends, which lost 1 base and 8 bases, there was a span of 14 bases. The CDR3 length is 14 residues. The CDR3 region is CASSLEIGEGGYTF. The CDR3 DNA is TGTGCCAGCAGCTTAGAAATAGGGGAAGGCGGCTACACCTTC.

This chain uses TRBV3-1 (or the pseudogene TRBV3-2) with TRBJ1-5; D perhaps matches TRBD1 (6 bases). The CDR3 covers 16 residues. Germline V gene lookup returns CDR1 LGHDT and CDR2 YNNKEL (reference sequence). Trimming cost V 4 bases and J 4 bases, with 17 bases left between them. The CDR3 sequence is CASSPTGRGTNQPQHF. DNA for the CDR3: TGTGCCAGCAGCCCAACCGGCAGGGGCACGAATCAGCCCCAGCATTTT.

This clone appeared a few times. The V gene is TRBV12-3 or TRBV12-4, the J gene TRBJ1-1; D is perhaps TRBD1 (5 bases). The germline V and J ends were trimmed by 5 bases and 2 bases, with 9 bases remaining between them. The CDR3 length is 13 residues. CDR3 sequence reads: CASSMTENTEAFF. The CDR3 DNA reads TGTGCCAGCAGTATGACAGAAAACACTGAAGCTTTCTTT.

The rearrangement joins TRBV7-3 to TRBJ2-5; D gene uncertain. The germline CDR1 and CDR2 sequences are SGHTA and FQGTGA. This CDR3 comprises 13 residues. The V gene lost 0 bases and the J gene lost 5 bases, with 7 bases spanning the gap. CDR3 sequence: CASSLTRSETQYF. In nucleotides, the CDR3 is TGTGCCAGCAGCTTAACCAGGTCCGAGACCCAGTACTTC.

The chain is built from TRBV2 and TRBJ1-4; TRBD1 matches 8 bases. Germline V gene sequence: CDR1 SNHLY, CDR2 FYNNEI. This CDR3 is 15 amino acids long. V lost 0 bases, J lost 8 bases, and 5 bases stayed unmatched. The CDR3 DNA sequence: TGTGCCAGCAGTGAAGCCAGGGGGCTAGGGGAAAAACTGTTTTTT. Protein product: CASSEARGLGEKLFF.

The CDR3 reads CASNPRQGAREAFF. In DNA, the CDR3 is TGTGCCAGTAACCCAAGACAGGGGGCAAGGGAAGCTTTCTTT. This chain links TRBV19 with TRBJ1-1, with 10 bases that match TRBD1. The V segment lost 7 bases and the J segment 8 bases; nucleotides outside the gene matches: 10. Germline values: CDR1 LNHDA, CDR2 SQIVND (reference sequence). The CDR3 loop spans 14 amino acids.

This clone was seen just once. The V gene is TRBV5-1, the J gene TRBJ2-5; D is ambiguous. CDR1 and CDR2 from the germline V gene are SGHRS and YFSETQ. The V end was cut by 4 bases, the J end by 5 bases, with 18 bases between. The CDR3 contains 15 residues. The CDR3, as DNA: TGCGCCAGCAGCCCTAACCTAGGTTCCGGGGAGACCCAGTACTTC. Residues: CASSPNLGSGETQYF.

The genes are TRBV12-5 and TRBJ1-1; D uncertain. V was clipped by 4 bases and J by 5 bases, with 8 bases between them. This CDR3 has 12 amino acids. Germline CDR1 and CDR2: LGHNT and FRNRAP. This chain's CDR3 is CASGSRKTEAFF. Here the CDR3 DNA reads TGTGCTAGTGGTTCCAGAAAAACTGAAGCTTTCTTT.

The rearrangement joins TRBV27 to TRBJ2-5, with D unclear. The V and J ends lost 5 bases and 4 bases respectively, with 11 bases between them. In germline, CDR1 is MNHEY, CDR2 SMNVEV (reference sequence). The CDR3 spans 13 residues. DNA of the CDR3: TGTGCCAGCAGTCTCCGACTGCGAGAGACCCAGTACTTC. It codes for CASSLRLRETQYF.

J is TRBJ1-1 and V is TRBV7-6, with no clear D. The CDR3 contains 14 residues. Germline CDR1 and CDR2: SGHVS and FNYEAQ. Trimming cost V 8 bases and J 1 base, with 14 bases left between them. The CDR3 here is CASVSPSKNTEAFF. Here the CDR3 DNA reads TGTGCCAGCGTTAGCCCGTCCAAGAACACTGAAGCTTTCTTT.

The CDR3 sequence: CASSFIQGYGIAGELFF. CDR3 DNA sequence: TGTGCCAGCAGCTTCATCCAGGGGTACGGGATTGCCGGGGAGCTGTTTTTT. The genes are TRBV7-3 and TRBJ2-2, with D possibly matching TRBD1 (6 bases). In germline, CDR1 is SGHTA, CDR2 FQGTGA. The CDR3 has 17 residues. The V and J ends lost 3 bases and 6 bases respectively, with 20 bases between them.

The J gene is TRBJ2-1, the V gene TRBV4-2, with 14 bases fitting TRBD2. The CDR3 runs to 16 residues. V was pared by 1 base and J by 14 bases, with 10 bases of the junction left unmatched. Germline V lookup: CDR1 LGHNA, CDR2 YNFKEQ. The DNA of the CDR3 is TGTGCCAGCAGCCAAGGGATCGGACTAGCGGGGGGCCCAGAGTTCTTC. Protein sequence: CASSQGIGLAGGPEFF.

The chain employs TRBV5-1 and TRBJ2-7, with a tentative D call TRBD2 (5 bases). V shed 3 bases and J shed 0 bases, with 10 bases lying between them. The CDR3 has 14 amino acids. Germline CDR1 and CDR2: SGHRS and YFSETQ. CDR3 region: CASSSRGPSYEQYF. The CDR3 DNA reads TGCGCCAGCAGCTCTCGAGGGCCCTCCTACGAGCAGTACTTC.

The chain employs TRBV7-9 and TRBJ1-5; no reliable D call. The germline CDR1 and CDR2 sequences are SEHNR and FQNEAQ (reference sequence). V shed 0 bases and J shed 6 bases, with 6 bases lying between them. CDR3 length: 13 amino acids. The CDR3 nucleotides read TGTGCCAGCAGCTTAGCGAGCGGTCAGCCCCAGCATTTT. This codes for CASSLASGQPQHF.

The chain carries TRBV11-2 and TRBJ2-2; D gene ambiguous. V was trimmed by 7 bases and J by 1 base, leaving 10 bases between them. The CDR3 length is 14 residues. The germline CDR1 and CDR2 sequences are SGHAT and FQNNGV. The CDR3 nucleotides are TGTGCCAGCAACGTGGAGCGGAACACCGGGGAGCTGTTTTTT. Amino acids: CASNVERNTGELFF.

The chain links TRBV9 to TRBJ1-5; a possible D gene is TRBD1 (5 bases). V shed 3 bases and J shed 3 bases, with 13 bases lying between them. Germline CDR1 reads SGDLS; CDR2 reads YYNGEE. The CDR3 sequence is 15 residues long. CDR3 loop: CASSASGGDNQPQHF. The DNA for the CDR3 is TGTGCCAGCAGCGCCAGTGGGGGGGACAATCAGCCCCAGCATTTT.

The chain couples TRBV7-9 to TRBJ1-2; TRBD1 is a possible D gene (5 bases). The germline V and J ends were trimmed by 4 bases and 0 bases, with 18 bases remaining between them. Germline loops: CDR1 SEHNR, CDR2 FQNEAQ (reference sequence). This CDR3 has 17 amino acids. This chain's CDR3 is CASSSTVRATANYGYTF. The CDR3 bases are TGTGCCAGCAGCTCTACGGTCAGGGCTACAGCTAACTATGGCTACACCTTC.

In its sample, this clone was seen a few times. The chain joins TRBV10-3 to TRBJ1-6; 7 positions agree with TRBD1. CDR3 length: 15 residues. Trimming cost V 3 bases and J 7 bases; bases outside gene matches: 6. Per germline, CDR1 ENHRY and CDR2 SYGVKD. CDR3 protein: CAISEGGGLNSPLHF. CDR3 bases: TGTGCCATCAGTGAAGGAGGGGGCTTGAATTCACCCCTCCACTTT.

This clone was counted a single time. The chain employs TRBV12-3 or TRBV12-4 and TRBJ1-3; D uncertain. Trimming removed 6 bases at V and 2 bases at J, with 8 bases between. The CDR3 is 13 residues long. CDR3 nucleotides: TGTGCCAGCAGGCCTAACCCTGGAAACACCATATATTTT. Encoded protein: CASRPNPGNTIYF.

The rearrangement uses TRBV18 and TRBJ1-1; no reliable D call. V gave up 2 bases and J gave up 5 bases, with 6 bases separating them. Germline CDR1 is KGHSH and CDR2 is LQKENI. The length of the CDR3 is 12 residues. The CDR3 region has the DNA TGTGCCAGCTCACCAGGAGTGACTGAAGCTTTCTTT. Protein: CASSPGVTEAFF.

A single count supports this clone. The V and J genes are TRBV5-8 and TRBJ2-1, with TRBD1 matching 9 bases. The V gene's germline CDR1 is SGHTS and CDR2 YDEGEE. Trimming removed 4 bases from V and 6 bases from J; junction bases left unmatched: 8. The CDR3 is made up of 15 amino acids. CDR3 sequence reads: CASSRDRVGGNEQFF. The CDR3 DNA follows: TGTGCCAGCAGCCGGGACAGGGTGGGTGGCAATGAGCAGTTCTTC. Full variable domain (missing parts from reference TRBV5-8 and TRBJ2-1): EAGVTQSPTHLIKTRGQQATLRCSPISGHTSVYWYQQALGLGLQFLLWYDEGEERNRGNFPPRFSGRQFPNYSSELNVNALELEDSALYLCASSRDRVGGNEQFFGPGTRLTVL.

The chain links TRBV10-3 to TRBJ2-7; 8 bases match TRBD1. The CDR3 has 12 amino acids. Germline CDR1 and CDR2: ENHRY and SYGVKD. V was pared by 10 bases and J by 0 bases, with 2 bases of the junction left unmatched. The DNA for the CDR3 is TGTGCCACGACAGGGGACTCCTACGAGCAGTACTTC. Protein: CATTGDSYEQYF.

The chain uses TRBV6-1 and TRBJ2-7, with TRBD2 as a possible D gene (6 bases). Deletions cut 3 bases from V and 7 bases from J, with 19 bases between. The germline gives CDR1 MNHNS, CDR2 SASEGT. CDR3 size: 15 residues. The CDR3 sequence: CASSELRTLGREQYF. In DNA, the CDR3 is TGTGCCAGCAGTGAGTTAAGAACCCTTGGGAGGGAGCAGTACTTC.

Note on this clone: A read error may produce the germline difference seen at one junction end. The chain employs TRBV19 and TRBJ1-5; no firm D call. The length of the CDR3 is 13 residues. In germline, CDR1 is LNHDA, CDR2 SQIVND (reference sequence). The DNA of the CDR3 is TGTGCCAGTAGTGCGGGTAGCCATCAGCCCCAGCATTTT. Translated: CASSAGSHQPQHF.